Below are 20 T cell receptor beta chains sequenced from a single sample in a study of shared clonotypes between healthy human individuals. Libraries were prepared by immunoSEQ multiplex PCR; TCRdb keeps only in-frame clonotypes and omits some of them. The sample includes more than 2 million clones, more than 90% of them seen just once. The source material was naive CD4+ T cells sorted from blood. Documented subset: CD45RA+ positively selected. The receptors here all came from a man younger than 35 in good health.

The chain couples TRBV21-1 to TRBJ1-2; the table's D gene call, TRBD1, was not cross checked with the DNA. TRBV21-1 constitutes a pseudogene. This CDR3 contains 15 residues. The CDR3 nucleotides are TGTGCCAGCAGCCAAATCATCGGACAGGCCTATGGCTACACCTTC. This codes for CASSQIIGQAYGYTF.

The rearrangement links TRBV5-1 to TRBJ1-6; a weak D match, TRBD1 (6 bases). This CDR3 has 15 amino acids. CDR1 SGHRS and CDR2 YFSETQ come from the germline V gene. Trimming cost V 4 bases and J 1 base, with 9 bases left between them. CDR3 coding DNA: TGCGCCAGCAGCCCGGACAGATCCTATAATTCACCCCTCCACTTT. Translation: CASSPDRSYNSPLHF.

This clone has more than one count but fewer than ten. The CDR3 loop reads CASRSGPDYNSPLHF. The DNA of the CDR3 is TGCGCCAGCAGGTCCGGGCCCGATTATAATTCACCCCTCCACTTT. The chain recombines TRBV10-2 with TRBJ1-6; D unclear. V dropped 6 bases and J dropped 4 bases, with 13 bases sitting between them. This CDR3 comprises 15 residues. Germline assignment: CDR1 WSHSY and CDR2 SAAADI.

This chain joins TRBV21-1 and TRBJ2-2; TRBD2 is taken as the D call from the table, unchecked against the DNA. TRBV21-1 is recorded as a pseudogene. This CDR3 region has 18 residues. CDR3 sequence: CASSKAPPTSGRAGELFF. The CDR3 DNA sequence: TGTGCCAGCAGCAAAGCCCCCCCGACTAGCGGGAGGGCCGGGGAGCTGTTTTTT.

The chain uses TRBV10-3 and TRBJ2-2; D ambiguous. The CDR3 is 14 residues long. The germline V and J ends were trimmed by 0 bases and 5 bases, with 7 bases remaining between them. Germline-derived CDR1 and CDR2 are ENHRY and SYGVKD. CDR3 region: CAISESGSTGELFF. In DNA form, the CDR3 reads TGTGCCATCAGTGAGTCGGGGTCTACCGGGGAGCTGTTTTTT.

V gene TRBV9 combines with J gene TRBJ1-3, with 8 bases lining up with TRBD1. V was pared by 3 bases and J by 1 base, with 3 bases of the junction left unmatched. Per the germline V gene, CDR1 is SGDLS and CDR2 is YYNGEE. The CDR3 runs 15 residues. CDR3 sequence reads: CASSGQGTSGNTIYF. For the CDR3, the DNA is TGTGCCAGCAGCGGACAGGGGACATCTGGAAACACCATATATTTT.

To note about this clone: The sample holds other DNA sequences that translate to the same CDR3. The chain combines TRBV18 with TRBJ1-3; D unclear. Germline V gene sequence: CDR1 KGHSH, CDR2 LQKENI. CDR3 length equals 15 residues. V was trimmed by 3 bases and J by 2 bases, leaving 11 bases between them. Here the CDR3 reads CASSPPGSPGNTIYF. In DNA form, the CDR3 reads TGTGCCAGCTCACCTCCGGGGAGTCCTGGAAACACCATATATTTT.

The chain recombines TRBV15 with TRBJ2-7; either TRBD1 or TRBD2 may supply D (5 bases each). The CDR3 is made up of 15 amino acids. CDR1 LNHNV and CDR2 YYDKDF come from the germline V gene (reference sequence). The ends were cut back, 1 base at V and 6 bases at J, with 16 bases in the middle. The DNA for the CDR3 is TGTGCCACCAGCAGAGGAGGGACCGTGGGGCCCGAGCAGTACTTC. Its translation is CATSRGGTVGPEQYF.

V and J are TRBV6-5 and TRBJ2-7; 7 bases fit TRBD1. In germline, CDR1 is MNHEY, CDR2 SVGAGI. The CDR3 totals 13 residues. The junction had 6 bases not matched to a gene; V was cut back by 6 bases and J by 4 bases. The CDR3 bases are TGTGCCAGCAGGACAGGGAACGGGTACGAGCAGTACTTC. Translated, it gives CASRTGNGYEQYF.

This clone was seen more than once but under ten times. Other DNA sequences in this sample translate to the same CDR3. The V call is TRBV6-1, the J call TRBJ2-7; tentative D call: TRBD2 (5 bases). V gave up 6 bases and J gave up 2 bases, with 5 bases separating them. The CDR3 covers 11 residues. Germline V lookup: CDR1 MNHNS, CDR2 SASEGT. The CDR3 reads CASSGAYEQYF. In DNA, the CDR3 is TGTGCCAGCAGCGGGGCCTACGAGCAGTACTTC.

This clone was found once. V and J are TRBV5-6 and TRBJ2-7; D perhaps matches TRBD2 (6 bases). Germline V lookup: CDR1 SGHDT, CDR2 YYEEEE. The CDR3 consists of 13 residues. The V end was cut by 7 bases, the J end by 3 bases, with 14 bases between. The CDR3 DNA reads as TGTGCCAGCGCTCGGGGGAGGAACTACGAGCAGTACTTC. Protein product: CASARGRNYEQYF.

J is TRBJ1-2 and V is TRBV6-6; the D gene is possibly TRBD1 (5 bases). The CDR3 loop spans 14 amino acids. Trimming shortened V by 6 bases and J by 2 bases, and 13 bases separated the two germline ends. Germline V gene sequence: CDR1 MNHNY, CDR2 SVGAGI (reference sequence). For the CDR3, the DNA is TGTGCCAGCAGCCAGGGACGGACCAACTATGGCTACACCTTC. Translation gives CASSQGRTNYGYTF.

V gene TRBV10-1 combines with J gene TRBJ2-1, with TRBD2 matching over 7 bases. Germline V gives CDR1 WNHNN, CDR2 SYGVQD (reference sequence). The CDR3 has 15 residues. V was clipped by 3 bases and J by 1 base; unmatched bases: 3. CDR3 residues: CASSDPGGSYNEQFF. As DNA, the CDR3 is TGCGCCAGCAGTGATCCGGGAGGATCCTACAATGAGCAGTTCTTC.

This chain links TRBV5-8 with TRBJ2-7; 7 nucleotides line up with TRBD1. CDR3 length: 15 amino acids. From germline, CDR1 is SGHTS and CDR2 YDEGEE. Trimming took 3 bases from V and 2 from J; bases not matched to a gene: 8. The CDR3 protein is CASSSGRGGAYEQYF. The DNA of the CDR3 is TGTGCCAGCAGCTCGGGGAGAGGGGGCGCCTACGAGCAGTACTTC.

Of note for this clone: This sample also contains other DNA sequences that code for the same CDR3. J is TRBJ1-3 and V is TRBV6-1; 7 bases align to TRBD1. J lost 4 bases, V lost 6 bases, and 6 bases had no gene match. This CDR3 region has 14 residues. Germline CDR1 and CDR2: MNHNS and SASEGT. The CDR3 DNA follows: TGTGCCAGCAGCGAACAGGGGTCCGGAAACACCATATATTTT. It is translated as CASSEQGSGNTIYF.

The V call is TRBV6-1, the J call TRBJ2-1; tentatively, D is TRBD2 (7 bases). The germline gives CDR1 MNHNS, CDR2 SASEGT. V was trimmed by 3 bases and J by 9 bases, leaving 18 bases between them. The CDR3 length is 15 residues. The CDR3: CASSEAGGGVGEQFF. The CDR3 DNA follows: TGTGCCAGCAGTGAGGCTGGAGGGGGGGTCGGTGAGCAGTTCTTC.

The chain couples TRBV19 to TRBJ1-5; a possible D gene is TRBD1 (5 bases). Germline V CDR1 and CDR2: LNHDA, SQIVND (reference sequence). Deletions cut 3 bases from V and 4 bases from J, with 10 bases between. The CDR3 is 14 amino acids. The DNA for the CDR3 is TGTGCCAGTAGTATTCAGGGTCCGAATCAGCCCCAGCATTTT. Encoded protein: CASSIQGPNQPQHF.

This rearrangement joins TRBV6-6 to TRBJ2-1; a possible D gene is TRBD1 (6 bases). The CDR3 has 16 amino acids. Trimming pared 4 bases from V and 7 bases from J, leaving 20 bases between. Germline CDR1 reads MNHNY; CDR2 reads SVGAGI (reference sequence). The DNA for the CDR3 is TGTGCCAGCAGTTCTAATGGGCCACAGGGTAGGAATGAGCAGTTCTTC. This codes for CASSSNGPQGRNEQFF.

Worth noting for this clone: This sample also contains other DNA sequences that code for the same CDR3. This chain links TRBV5-1 with TRBJ2-3, with D hard to call. Deletions cut 5 bases from V and 0 bases from J, with 7 bases between. The CDR3 is 13 amino acids. Germline lookup yields CDR1 SGHRS and CDR2 YFSETQ. CDR3 DNA sequence: TGCGCCAGCAGGACCCGAAGCACAGATACGCAGTATTTT. This encodes CASRTRSTDTQYF.

The chain's CDR3 is CASSLVGGGQPQHF. The CDR3 DNA is TGTGCCAGCAGCTTAGTCGGGGGCGGTCAGCCCCAGCATTTT. The V gene is TRBV11-2, the J gene TRBJ1-5; weak D call: TRBD1 (6 bases). V was clipped by 1 base and J by 6 bases, with 10 bases between them. This CDR3 has 14 residues. Germline V gene sequence: CDR1 SGHAT, CDR2 FQNNGV.